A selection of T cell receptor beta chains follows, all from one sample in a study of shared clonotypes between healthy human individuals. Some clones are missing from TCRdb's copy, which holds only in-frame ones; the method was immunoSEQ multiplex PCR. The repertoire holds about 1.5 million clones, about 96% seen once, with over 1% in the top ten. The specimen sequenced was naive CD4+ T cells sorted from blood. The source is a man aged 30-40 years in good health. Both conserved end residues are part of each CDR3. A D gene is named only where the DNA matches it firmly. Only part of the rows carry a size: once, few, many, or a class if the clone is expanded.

cdr3_nt: TGCGCCAGCAGCCAAGATGAGTACGGCGAACGGGAGACCCAGTACTTC; cdr3_aa: CASSQDEYGERETQYF; j_call: TRBJ2-5; d_call: -; clone_size: once; v_call: TRBV4-1
cdr3_nt: TGTGCCAGTAGTATCAGCGCTAGCGGGAGTGGCACAGATACGCAGTATTTT; cdr3_aa: CASSISASGSGTDTQYF; j_call: TRBJ2-3; d_call: TRBD2; clone_size: -; v_call: TRBV19
cdr3_nt: TGTGCCAGCAGTTATGATAGCGGGAGCTACGAGCAGTACTTC; cdr3_aa: CASSYDSGSYEQYF; j_call: TRBJ2-7; d_call: TRBD2; clone_size: -; v_call: TRBV2
cdr3_nt: TGTGCAAGTCCCCAGACTAGCGGGAGCACAGATACGCAGTATTTT; cdr3_aa: CASPQTSGSTDTQYF; j_call: TRBJ2-3; d_call: -; clone_size: -; v_call: TRBV12-2
cdr3_nt: TGTGCCAGCAGCGACCGGACTGGAGGTCGGAACACTGAAGCTTTCTTT; cdr3_aa: CASSDRTGGRNTEAFF; j_call: TRBJ1-1; d_call: -; clone_size: -; v_call: TRBV2
cdr3_nt: TGTGCCAGCTCACCACCCGGACAGCCCCAGCATTTT; cdr3_aa: CASSPPGQPQHF; j_call: TRBJ1-5; d_call: -; clone_size: -; v_call: TRBV18
cdr3_nt: TGTGCCAGCAGCCCCGGGACTAGCTCCTACGAGCAGTACTTC; cdr3_aa: CASSPGTSSYEQYF; j_call: TRBJ2-7; d_call: TRBD2; clone_size: -; v_call: TRBV5-5
cdr3_nt: TGCAGCGTTGTTGTCAGGGGGGACGTAAACACCATATATTTT; cdr3_aa: CSVVVRGDVNTIYF; j_call: TRBJ1-3; d_call: TRBD1; clone_size: -; v_call: TRBV29-1
cdr3_nt: TGTGCCAGTAGTTTGGAGGCGAATCAGCCCCAGCATTTT; cdr3_aa: CASSLEANQPQHF; j_call: TRBJ1-5; d_call: -; clone_size: -; v_call: TRBV19
cdr3_nt: TGTGCCAGCAGCTCCTCCGGGACTACCAACACCGGGGAGCTGTTTTTT; cdr3_aa: CASSSSGTTNTGELFF; j_call: TRBJ2-2; d_call: TRBD2; clone_size: -; v_call: TRBV11-3
cdr3_nt: TGTGCCAGCAGCCAAGATTGGGGTAACTACGAGCAGTACTTC; cdr3_aa: CASSQDWGNYEQYF; j_call: TRBJ2-7; d_call: -; clone_size: -; v_call: TRBV14
cdr3_nt: TGTGCCAGCAGTTCCAGGGACGTCAATCAGCCCCAGCATTTT; cdr3_aa: CASSSRDVNQPQHF; j_call: TRBJ1-5; d_call: -; clone_size: once; v_call: TRBV6-6
cdr3_nt: TGTGCCAGCAGCTTGACTAGCGGGAGGGACAAGCAGTTCTTC; cdr3_aa: CASSLTSGRDKQFF; j_call: TRBJ2-1; d_call: TRBD2; clone_size: once; v_call: TRBV11-2
cdr3_nt: TGTGCCAGCTCAGGACAACTAGCGGGAGTCTCCAATGAGCAGTTCTTC; cdr3_aa: CASSGQLAGVSNEQFF; j_call: TRBJ2-1; d_call: TRBD2; clone_size: -; v_call: TRBV18
cdr3_nt: TGTGCCAGCAGCTTAGCGCGGACAGGAAATAACTATGGCTACACCTTC; cdr3_aa: CASSLARTGNNYGYTF; j_call: TRBJ1-2; d_call: TRBD1; clone_size: -; v_call: TRBV7-8
cdr3_nt: TGTGCCAGCAGTCACCCGATCAGGGGGGGGAACTGGGGTGAAAAACTGTTTTTT; cdr3_aa: CASSHPIRGGNWGEKLFF; j_call: TRBJ1-4; d_call: TRBD1; clone_size: -; v_call: TRBV28
cdr3_nt: TGCAGCGTTGAAGTAGGAGGGGGCGCGCTCAGCGAGCAGTACTTC; cdr3_aa: CSVEVGGGALSEQYF; j_call: TRBJ2-7; d_call: -; clone_size: once; v_call: TRBV29-1
cdr3_nt: TGTGCCAGCAGCCCACGACAGGGCGGCTGGAACACTGAAGCTTTCTTT; cdr3_aa: CASSPRQGGWNTEAFF; j_call: TRBJ1-1; d_call: TRBD1; clone_size: -; v_call: TRBV14
cdr3_nt: TGTGCCAGCAGCTTAGGGTTGGGAGGCGCGAACACCGGGGAGCTGTTTTTT; cdr3_aa: CASSLGLGGANTGELFF; j_call: TRBJ2-2; d_call: -; clone_size: -; v_call: TRBV11-3
cdr3_nt: TGTGCCAGTACCCTCGGGGGGGCCAACACTGAAGCTTTCTTT; cdr3_aa: CASTLGGANTEAFF; j_call: TRBJ1-1; d_call: -; clone_size: -; v_call: TRBV9
cdr3_nt: TGTGCCACCACACTTAACACCGGGGAGCTGTTTTTT; cdr3_aa: CATTLNTGELFF; j_call: TRBJ2-2; d_call: -; clone_size: -; v_call: TRBV7-6
cdr3_nt: TGTGCCAGCAGCGTGTTGCGGGTGGCAGATACGCAGTATTTT; cdr3_aa: CASSVLRVADTQYF; j_call: TRBJ2-3; d_call: -; clone_size: once; v_call: TRBV9
cdr3_nt: TGTGCCAGCAGCTTAGGGCCCGAGGCGTATGGCTACACCTTC; cdr3_aa: CASSLGPEAYGYTF; j_call: TRBJ1-2; d_call: -; clone_size: once; v_call: TRBV11-2
cdr3_nt: TGTGCCAGCAGCTTAGCTAGCAGGAACCCCCAGTACTTC; cdr3_aa: CASSLASRNPQYF; j_call: TRBJ2-7; d_call: -; clone_size: -; v_call: TRBV7-9
cdr3_nt: TGCAGCGTTGAAAAGACTAGCGGGAGCCGGAACACCGGGGAGCTGTTTTTT; cdr3_aa: CSVEKTSGSRNTGELFF; j_call: TRBJ2-2; d_call: TRBD2; clone_size: -; v_call: TRBV29-1
cdr3_nt: TGTGCCTGGAGCGGCGCAGGGCGAGAGACCCAGTACTTC; cdr3_aa: CAWSGAGRETQYF; j_call: TRBJ2-5; d_call: -; clone_size: -; v_call: TRBV30
cdr3_nt: TGTGCCAGCAGCTTACAGGGGGCCAACTATGGCTACACCTTC; cdr3_aa: CASSLQGANYGYTF; j_call: TRBJ1-2; d_call: TRBD1; clone_size: -; v_call: TRBV7-2
cdr3_nt: TGTGCCAGCAGTTTGGGGGGTGTGAACAGAGTTCCCGAGCAGTACTTC; cdr3_aa: CASSLGGVNRVPEQYF; j_call: TRBJ2-7; d_call: -; clone_size: -; v_call: TRBV28
cdr3_nt: TGTGCCAGCAGCCGAAGGGGTAGCACTGAAGCTTTCTTT; cdr3_aa: CASSRRGSTEAFF; j_call: TRBJ1-1; d_call: -; clone_size: -; v_call: TRBV14
cdr3_nt: TGTGCCATCAGTGGAGGATCGGGGGCAGATGACTACGAGCAGTACTTC; cdr3_aa: CAISGGSGADDYEQYF; j_call: TRBJ2-7; d_call: -; clone_size: -; v_call: TRBV10-3
cdr3_nt: TGTGCCAGCAGCTTCGCCCCGGGACTAGCGGACAATGAGCAGTTCTTC; cdr3_aa: CASSFAPGLADNEQFF; j_call: TRBJ2-1; d_call: TRBD2; clone_size: -; v_call: TRBV7-9
cdr3_nt: TGTGCCAGCAGCAAAGCCGCCGGGACAGGGCTTACCTACGAGCAGTACTTC; cdr3_aa: CASSKAAGTGLTYEQYF; j_call: TRBJ2-7; d_call: -; clone_size: -; v_call: TRBV21-1
cdr3_nt: TGTGCCAGCAGCTTAGCCGCGGGACTAGCGGTTTGGGAGACCCAGTACTTC; cdr3_aa: CASSLAAGLAVWETQYF; j_call: TRBJ2-5; d_call: TRBD2; clone_size: -; v_call: TRBV7-8
cdr3_nt: TGTGCCAGCAGCTCCGGACTAGCGGGAGGGAGGGATACGCAGTATTTT; cdr3_aa: CASSSGLAGGRDTQYF; j_call: TRBJ2-3; d_call: TRBD2; clone_size: -; v_call: TRBV7-2
cdr3_nt: TGTGCCAGTAGTTCCAGGTCAAGCCAGCCCCAGCATTTT; cdr3_aa: CASSSRSSQPQHF; j_call: TRBJ1-5; d_call: -; clone_size: -; v_call: TRBV19
cdr3_nt: TGTGCCAGCAGCTCCCTAGGGGGGCGCCCAGATACGCAGTATTTT; cdr3_aa: CASSSLGGRPDTQYF; j_call: TRBJ2-3; d_call: -; clone_size: -; v_call: TRBV7-3
cdr3_nt: TGCGCCAGCAGCCACGAGGACAGCTATGGCTACACCTTC; cdr3_aa: CASSHEDSYGYTF; j_call: TRBJ1-2; d_call: -; clone_size: -; v_call: TRBV4-3
cdr3_nt: TGTGCCAGCAGTTACAGGGGGCCCTACGAGCAGTACTTC; cdr3_aa: CASSYRGPYEQYF; j_call: TRBJ2-7; d_call: TRBD1; clone_size: -; v_call: TRBV6-6
cdr3_nt: TGTGCCAGCAGCTTAGCCCCTCCCCAGTATACGCAGTATTTT; cdr3_aa: CASSLAPPQYTQYF; j_call: TRBJ2-3; d_call: -; clone_size: -; v_call: TRBV7-9
cdr3_nt: TGCGCCAGCAGCCAAGATCCCCCGACTAGCGGGAGAAGAGATACGCAGTATTTT; cdr3_aa: CASSQDPPTSGRRDTQYF; j_call: TRBJ2-3; d_call: TRBD2; clone_size: -; v_call: TRBV4-1